This T cell receptor beta chain was recorded in a study of CD8 T cells in ankylosing spondylitis. V was cut by 4 bases and J by 7 bases, with 14 bases left in between. The CDR3 is 13 amino acids. Germline assignment: CDR1 SGHRS and CDR2 YFSETQ. Findings and limits, study-wide: It was reported that disease-linked clones were significantly enriched in matched ankylosing spondylitis synovial fluid. Researchers report that disease-linked clones proved CD8+ and relatively rare in peripheral blood. A TCR beta motif made of eight highly homologous variants seemed typical of ankylosing spondylitis blood.

This clonotype was found many times. What it binds is not known. For TCR beta, libraries came from quantitative 5'-RACE with molecular barcodes. TCRdb analysed the 5' RACE reads with MiXCR anew, one entry per CDR3 protein. The repertoire holds around 130,000 distinct CDR3 sequences, with about 6.5% as singletons. V gene TRBV5-1 combines with J gene TRBJ1-2; the D is unclear. The sequencing input was blood, either unsorted or a sorted T cell fraction (not recorded which). This TCR derives from a male donor with ankylosing spondylitis or in good health (not recorded which). CDR3 sequence (DNA): TGCGCCAGCAGCCCGGAAAATATCGGTGGCTACACCTTC. This translates into CASSPENIGGYTF.